These 9 T cell receptor beta chains share one sample of origin, sequenced in a study of T cells after posttransplantation cyclophosphamide. Sequencing was performed with immunoSEQ multiplex PCR; in TCRdb, only in-frame clones are kept and a portion is missing. Observed in the sample are about 12,000 clones, none of them singletons. Cyclophosphamide on days +3 and +4 followed busulfan-fludarabine conditioning and a marrow graft. This material consisted of PBMCs, taken after allogeneic stem cell transplant with posttransplant cyclophosphamide. The receptors originated from a female patient in her thirties or forties who received an allogeneic stem cell transplant from an unrelated donor, was CMV-positive, and had acute GVHD only. The graft donor may have given rise to some T cells.

This clone was seen at least ten times. V is TRBV7-9 and J is TRBJ2-7; 8 nucleotides match TRBD1. The CDR3 totals 13 residues. The V gene end was trimmed by 8 bases and the J gene end by 12 bases; junction bases not matched to a gene: 15. From germline, CDR1 is SEHNR and CDR2 FQNEAQ (reference sequence). The CDR3 protein is CASGRAGGLRPYF. CDR3 DNA sequence: TGTGCCAGCGGACGAGCAGGGGGCTTAAGGCCGTACTTC.

This clone has at least ten counts. This chain uses TRBV7-9 with TRBJ2-7, with 8 positions matching TRBD1. There are 14 residues in the CDR3. From germline, CDR1 is SEHNR and CDR2 FQNEAQ (reference sequence). The junction had 1 base not matched to a gene; V was cut back by 0 bases and J by 3 bases. DNA of the CDR3: TGTGCCAGCAGCTTAGCCGACAGGGGCTACGAGCAGTACGTC. It codes for CASSLADRGYEQYV.

Many counts were recorded for this clone. The chain couples TRBV27 to TRBJ2-7; maybe TRBD1 (6 bases). Trimming stripped 3 bases from V and 0 bases from J, with 9 bases between. This CDR3 has 14 residues. Germline lookup yields CDR1 MNHEY and CDR2 SMNVEV (reference sequence). CDR3 nucleotides: TGTGCCAGCAGTTTTGGGGGCAGCTCCTACGAGCAGTACTTC. Translated, it gives CASSFGGSSYEQYF.

This clone has ten or more counts. The V and J genes are TRBV4-3 and TRBJ2-2; 15 bases map to TRBD2. V trimming: 3 bases; J trimming: 8 bases; junction bases outside the gene matches: 7. Germline CDR1 reads LGHNA; CDR2 reads YSLEER. This CDR3 region has 17 residues. CDR3 residues: CASSHDGLAGGPGELFF. The CDR3 coding sequence is TGCGCCAGCAGCCACGATGGACTAGCGGGGGGGCCTGGGGAGCTGTTTTTT.

This clone came up many times. This chain connects TRBV18 to TRBJ2-7; 9 bases match TRBD2. The CDR3 has 15 amino acids. Germline CDR1 is KGHSH and CDR2 is LQKENI. The trim removed 3 bases at V and 6 bases at J, leaving 9 bases unmatched. This CDR3 is CASSPPSGKGREQYF. CDR3 nucleotides: TGTGCCAGCTCACCCCCTAGCGGGAAAGGGCGCGAGCAGTACTTC.

This clone was recorded at least ten times. The chain links TRBV5-1 to TRBJ2-7, with TRBD1 as a possible D gene (5 bases). The germline V and J ends were trimmed by 2 bases and 2 bases, with 11 bases remaining between them. Per germline, CDR1 SGHRS and CDR2 YFSETQ. The CDR3 is made up of 14 amino acids. Here the CDR3 reads CASSLTRAAYEQYF. The CDR3 DNA is TGCGCCAGCAGCTTAACCAGGGCCGCCTACGAGCAGTACTTC.

This clone showed up many times. The chain carries TRBV28 and TRBJ2-7, with 11 bases identical to TRBD2. The CDR3 contains 15 residues. Trimming removed 4 bases from V and 3 bases from J; junction bases left unmatched: 5. CDR1 and CDR2 from the germline V gene are MDHEN and SYDVKM. Written as DNA, the CDR3 is TGTGCCAGCAGTTCGACCGGGACTAGCGGCTACGAGCAGTACGTC. It encodes CASSSTGTSGYEQYV.

This clone was counted only a few times. DNA of the CDR3: TGTGCCAGCAGTTTCCGAGGATACATAAGCCGGGACAGGGGGCTCTCCGAGCAGTACGTC. Amino acid sequence: CASSFRGYISRDRGLSEQYV. The chain joins TRBV27 to TRBJ2-7, with 12 bases lining up with TRBD1. The CDR3 loop spans 20 amino acids. CDR1 is MNHEY and CDR2 is SMNVEV in the germline V gene (reference sequence). Trimming at V came to 3 bases and at J to 6 bases, leaving 21 bases not matched to a gene.

The V gene is TRBV2, the J gene TRBJ2-5; 13 bases match TRBD2. The CDR3 is 16 residues long. CDR1 is SNHLY and CDR2 is FYNNEI in the germline V gene. V lost 4 bases, J lost 2 bases, and 4 bases stayed unmatched. The CDR3: CASSGRLAGGQETQYF. In DNA form, the CDR3 reads TGTGCCAGCAGTGGGCGACTAGCGGGGGGACAAGAGACCCAGTACTTC.